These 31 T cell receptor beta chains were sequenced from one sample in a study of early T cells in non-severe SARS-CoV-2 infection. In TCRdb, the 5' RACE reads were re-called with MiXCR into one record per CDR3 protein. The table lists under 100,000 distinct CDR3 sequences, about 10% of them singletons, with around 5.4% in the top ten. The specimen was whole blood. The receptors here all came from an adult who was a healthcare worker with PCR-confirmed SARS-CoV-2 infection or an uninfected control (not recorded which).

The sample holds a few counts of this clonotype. CDR3 loop: CATSSLLREKLFF. The CDR3 DNA reads TGTGCCACCAGCAGCCTTCTCCGAGAAAAACTGTTTTTT. This rearrangement joins TRBV15 to TRBJ1-4; D remains unclear. The germline V and J ends were trimmed by 3 bases and 8 bases, with 10 bases remaining between them. This CDR3 comprises 13 residues. Per the germline V gene, CDR1 is LNHNV and CDR2 is YYDKDF (reference sequence). Filled out from reference TRBV15 and TRBJ1-4, the complete variable domain reads DAMVIQNPRYQVTQFGKPVTLSCSQTLNHNVMYWYQQKSSQAPKLLFHYYDKDFNNEADTPDNFQSRRPNTSFCFLDIRSPGLGDTAMYLCATSSLLREKLFFGSGTQLSVL.

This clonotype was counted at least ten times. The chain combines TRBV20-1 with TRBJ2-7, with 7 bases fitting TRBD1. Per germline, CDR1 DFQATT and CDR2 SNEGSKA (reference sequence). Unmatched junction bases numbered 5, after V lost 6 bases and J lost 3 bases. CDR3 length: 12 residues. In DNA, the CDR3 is TGCAGTGCAGGGACAGCAGACTACGAGCAGTACTTC. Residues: CSAGTADYEQYF.

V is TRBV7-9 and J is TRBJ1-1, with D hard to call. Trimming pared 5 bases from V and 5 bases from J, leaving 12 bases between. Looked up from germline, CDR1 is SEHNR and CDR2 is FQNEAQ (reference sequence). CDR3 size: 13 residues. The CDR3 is CASSPARRTEAFF. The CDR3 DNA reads TGTGCCAGCAGCCCTGCCCGGAGGACTGAAGCTTTCTTT.

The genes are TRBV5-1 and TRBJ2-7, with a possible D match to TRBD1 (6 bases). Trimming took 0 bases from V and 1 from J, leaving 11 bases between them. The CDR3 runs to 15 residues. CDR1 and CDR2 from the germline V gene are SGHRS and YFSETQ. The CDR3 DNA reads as TGCGCCAGCAGCTTGGCTGGGACACCGTCCTACGAGCAGTACTTC. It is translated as CASSLAGTPSYEQYF.

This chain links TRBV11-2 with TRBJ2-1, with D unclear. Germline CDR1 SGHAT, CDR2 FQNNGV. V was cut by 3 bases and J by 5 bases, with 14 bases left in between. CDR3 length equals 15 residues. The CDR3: CASSLGVLGNNEQFF. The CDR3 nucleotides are TGTGCCAGCAGCTTGGGTGTTTTAGGTAACAATGAGCAGTTCTTC.

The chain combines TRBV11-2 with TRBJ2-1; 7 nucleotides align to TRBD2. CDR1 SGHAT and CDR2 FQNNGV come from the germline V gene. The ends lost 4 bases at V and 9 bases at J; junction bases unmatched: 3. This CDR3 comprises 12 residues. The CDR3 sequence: CASSSSGGEQFF. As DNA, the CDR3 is TGTGCCAGCAGCTCTAGCGGTGGTGAGCAGTTCTTC. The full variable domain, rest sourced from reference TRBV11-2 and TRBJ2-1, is EAGVAQSPRYKIIEKRQSVAFWCNPISGHATLYWYQQILGQGPKLLIQFQNNGVVDDSQLPKDRFSAERLKGVDSTLKIQPAKLEDSAVYLCASSSSGGEQFFGPGTRLTVL.

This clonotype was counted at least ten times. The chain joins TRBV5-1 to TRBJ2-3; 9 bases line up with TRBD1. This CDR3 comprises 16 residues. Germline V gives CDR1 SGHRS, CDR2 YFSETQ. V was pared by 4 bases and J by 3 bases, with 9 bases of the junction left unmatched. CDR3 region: CASSLGQGMVTDTQYF. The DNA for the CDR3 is TGCGCCAGCAGCCTGGGACAGGGTATGGTAACAGATACGCAGTATTTT.

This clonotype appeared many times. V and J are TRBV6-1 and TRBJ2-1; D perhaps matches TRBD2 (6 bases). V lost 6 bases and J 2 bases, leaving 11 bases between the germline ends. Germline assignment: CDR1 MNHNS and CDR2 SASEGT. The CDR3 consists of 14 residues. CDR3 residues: CASRDYTTYNEQFF. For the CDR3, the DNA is TGTGCCAGCAGGGACTACACTACCTACAATGAGCAGTTCTTC.

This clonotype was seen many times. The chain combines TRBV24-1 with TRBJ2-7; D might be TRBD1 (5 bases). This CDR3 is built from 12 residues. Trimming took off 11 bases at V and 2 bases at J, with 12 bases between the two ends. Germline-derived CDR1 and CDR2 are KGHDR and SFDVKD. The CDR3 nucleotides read TGTGCCAACGAGGACACGACCTACGAGCAGTACTTC. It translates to CANEDTTYEQYF.

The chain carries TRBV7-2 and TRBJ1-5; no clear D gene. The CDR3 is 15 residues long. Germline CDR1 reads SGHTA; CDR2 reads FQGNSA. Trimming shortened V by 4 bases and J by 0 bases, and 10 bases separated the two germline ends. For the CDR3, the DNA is TGTGCCAGCAGCTCGCGACACTCTAGCAATCAGCCCCAGCATTTT. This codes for CASSSRHSSNQPQHF.

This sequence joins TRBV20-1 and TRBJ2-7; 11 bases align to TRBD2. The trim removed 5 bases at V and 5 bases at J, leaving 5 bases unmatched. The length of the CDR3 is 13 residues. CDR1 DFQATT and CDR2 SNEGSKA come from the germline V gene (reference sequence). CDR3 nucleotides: TGCAGTGCTCTTAGCGGGAGGGGAAACGAGCAGTACTTC. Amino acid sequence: CSALSGRGNEQYF.

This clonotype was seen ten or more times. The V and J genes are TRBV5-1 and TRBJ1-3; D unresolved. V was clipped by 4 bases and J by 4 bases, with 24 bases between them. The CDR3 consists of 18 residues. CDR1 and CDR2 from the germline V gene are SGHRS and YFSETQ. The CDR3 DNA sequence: TGCGCCAGCAGCCAGGACGCAGCGAGGATAGCTTTCGGAAACACCATATATTTT. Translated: CASSQDAARIAFGNTIYF. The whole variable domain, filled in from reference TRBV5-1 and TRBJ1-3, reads KAGVTQTPRYLIKTRGQQVTLSCSPISGHRSVSWYQQTPGQGLQFLFEYFSETQRNKGNFPGRFSGRQFSNSRSEMNVSTLELGDSALYLCASSQDAARIAFGNTIYFGEGSWLTVV.

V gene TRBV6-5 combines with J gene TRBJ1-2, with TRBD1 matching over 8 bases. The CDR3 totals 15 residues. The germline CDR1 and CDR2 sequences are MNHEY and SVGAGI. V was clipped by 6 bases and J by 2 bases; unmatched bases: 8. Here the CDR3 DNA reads TGTGCCAGCAGCCACCGACAGGGGAAGAACTATGGCTACACCTTC. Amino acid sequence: CASSHRQGKNYGYTF.

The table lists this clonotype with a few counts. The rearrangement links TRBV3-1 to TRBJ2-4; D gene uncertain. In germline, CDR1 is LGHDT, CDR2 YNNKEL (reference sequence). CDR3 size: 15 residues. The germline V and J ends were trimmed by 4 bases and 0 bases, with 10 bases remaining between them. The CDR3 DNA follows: TGTGCCAGCAGCCTTGCGGCTTTAGCCAAAAACATTCAGTACTTC. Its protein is CASSLAALAKNIQYF.

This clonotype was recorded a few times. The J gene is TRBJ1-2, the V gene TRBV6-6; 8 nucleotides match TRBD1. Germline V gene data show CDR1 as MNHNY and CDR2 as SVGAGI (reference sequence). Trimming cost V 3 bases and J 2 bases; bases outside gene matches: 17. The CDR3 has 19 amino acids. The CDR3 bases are TGTGCCAGCAGTTATAAGGCACCGGACAGGGTGATCGGGAACTATGGCTACACCTTC. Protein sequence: CASSYKAPDRVIGNYGYTF.

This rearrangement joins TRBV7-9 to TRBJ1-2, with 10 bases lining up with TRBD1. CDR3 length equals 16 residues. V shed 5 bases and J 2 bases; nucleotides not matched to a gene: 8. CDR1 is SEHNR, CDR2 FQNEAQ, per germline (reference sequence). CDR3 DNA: TGTGCCAGCAGCACCAGGAGGGGACAGGGGAACTATGGCTACACCTTC. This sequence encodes CASSTRRGQGNYGYTF.

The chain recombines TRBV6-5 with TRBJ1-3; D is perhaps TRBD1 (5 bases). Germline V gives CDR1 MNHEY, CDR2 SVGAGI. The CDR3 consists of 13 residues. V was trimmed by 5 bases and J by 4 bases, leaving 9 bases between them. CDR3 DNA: TGTGCCAGCAGTGTAGACAGCGGAAACACCATATATTTT. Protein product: CASSVDSGNTIYF.

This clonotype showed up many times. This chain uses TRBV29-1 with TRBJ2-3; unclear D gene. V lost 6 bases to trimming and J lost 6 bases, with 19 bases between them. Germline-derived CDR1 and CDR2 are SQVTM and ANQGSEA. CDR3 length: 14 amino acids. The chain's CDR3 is CSVQGYLRADTQYF. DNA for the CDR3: TGCAGCGTCCAAGGGTACTTACGGGCGGATACGCAGTATTTT.

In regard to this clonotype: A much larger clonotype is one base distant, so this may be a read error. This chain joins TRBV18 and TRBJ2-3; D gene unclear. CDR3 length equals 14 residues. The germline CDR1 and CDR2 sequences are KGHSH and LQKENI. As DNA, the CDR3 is TGCGCCAGCTTAACAGACGCTAGCACAGATACGCAGTATTTT. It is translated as CASLTDASTDTQYF.

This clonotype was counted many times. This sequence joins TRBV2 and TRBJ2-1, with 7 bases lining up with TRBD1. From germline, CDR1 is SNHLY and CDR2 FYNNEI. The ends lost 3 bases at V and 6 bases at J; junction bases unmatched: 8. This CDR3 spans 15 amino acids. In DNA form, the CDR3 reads TGTGCCAGCAGTGAGTACCTAGGGACAGCCAATGAGCAGTTCTTC. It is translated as CASSEYLGTANEQFF.

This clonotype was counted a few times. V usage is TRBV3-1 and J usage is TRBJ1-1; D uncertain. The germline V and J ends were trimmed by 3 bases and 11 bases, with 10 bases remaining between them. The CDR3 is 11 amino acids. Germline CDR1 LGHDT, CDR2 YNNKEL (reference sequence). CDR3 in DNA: TGTGCCAGCAGCCACAACCTCGAGGCTTTCTTT. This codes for CASSHNLEAFF.

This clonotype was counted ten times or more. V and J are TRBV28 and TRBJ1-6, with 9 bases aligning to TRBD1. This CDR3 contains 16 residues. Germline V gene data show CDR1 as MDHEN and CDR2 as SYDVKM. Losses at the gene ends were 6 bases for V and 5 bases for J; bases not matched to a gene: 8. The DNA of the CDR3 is TGTGCCAGCAGGTCCCGCGGGACAGGGAATAATTCACCCCTCCACTTT. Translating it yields CASRSRGTGNNSPLHF.

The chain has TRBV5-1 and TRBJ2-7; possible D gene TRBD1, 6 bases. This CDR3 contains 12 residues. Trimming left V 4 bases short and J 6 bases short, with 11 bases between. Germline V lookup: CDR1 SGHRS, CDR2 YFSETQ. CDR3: CASSRTGLEQYF. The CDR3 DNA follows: TGCGCCAGCAGCCGAACAGGGCTCGAGCAGTACTTC. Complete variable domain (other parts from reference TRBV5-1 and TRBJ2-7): KAGVTQTPRYLIKTRGQQVTLSCSPISGHRSVSWYQQTPGQGLQFLFEYFSETQRNKGNFPGRFSGRQFSNSRSEMNVSTLELGDSALYLCASSRTGLEQYFGPGTRLTVT.

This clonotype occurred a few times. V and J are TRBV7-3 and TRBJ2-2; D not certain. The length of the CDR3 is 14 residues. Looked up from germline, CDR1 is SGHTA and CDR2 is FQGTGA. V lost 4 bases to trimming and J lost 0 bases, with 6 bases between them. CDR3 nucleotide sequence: TGTGCCAGCAGCTGGTCCTCGAACACCGGGGAGCTGTTTTTT. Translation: CASSWSSNTGELFF.

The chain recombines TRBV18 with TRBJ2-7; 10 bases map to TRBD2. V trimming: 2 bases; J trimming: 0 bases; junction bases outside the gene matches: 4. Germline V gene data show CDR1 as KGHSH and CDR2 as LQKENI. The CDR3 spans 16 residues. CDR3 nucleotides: TGTGCCAGCTCACCAACTAGCGGGACCCTCTCCTACGAGCAGTACTTC. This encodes CASSPTSGTLSYEQYF. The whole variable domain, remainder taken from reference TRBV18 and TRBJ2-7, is NAGVMQNPRHLVRRRGQEARLRCSPMKGHSHVYWYRQLPEEGLKFMVYLQKENIIDESGMPKERFSAEFPKEGPSILRIQQVVRGDSAAYFCASSPTSGTLSYEQYFGPGTRLTVT.

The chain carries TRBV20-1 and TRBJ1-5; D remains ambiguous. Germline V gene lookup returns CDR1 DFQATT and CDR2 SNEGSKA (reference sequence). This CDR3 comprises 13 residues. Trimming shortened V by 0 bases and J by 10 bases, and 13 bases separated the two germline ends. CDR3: CSARDRGYAPQHF. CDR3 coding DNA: TGCAGTGCTAGAGATCGGGGTTATGCACCCCAGCATTTT.

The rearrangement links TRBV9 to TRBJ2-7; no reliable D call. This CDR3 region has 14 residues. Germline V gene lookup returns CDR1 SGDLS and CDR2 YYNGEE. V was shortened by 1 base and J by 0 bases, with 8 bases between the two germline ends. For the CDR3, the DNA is TGTGCCAGCAGCGTATCTGGCACCTCCTACGAGCAGTACTTC. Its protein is CASSVSGTSYEQYF.

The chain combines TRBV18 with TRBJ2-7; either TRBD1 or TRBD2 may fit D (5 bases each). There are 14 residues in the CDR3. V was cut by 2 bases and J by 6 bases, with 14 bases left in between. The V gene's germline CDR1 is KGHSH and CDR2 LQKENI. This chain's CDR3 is CASSPNRGVIEQYF. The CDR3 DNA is TGTGCCAGCTCACCAAATAGGGGAGTTATCGAGCAGTACTTC.

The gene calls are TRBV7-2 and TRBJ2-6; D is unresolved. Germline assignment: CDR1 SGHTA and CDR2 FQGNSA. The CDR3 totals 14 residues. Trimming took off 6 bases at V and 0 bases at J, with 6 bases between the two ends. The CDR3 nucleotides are TGTGCCAGCAGTGCGGCCTCTGGGGCCAACGTCCTGACTTTC. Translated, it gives CASSAASGANVLTF.

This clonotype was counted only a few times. The CDR3 DNA follows: TGCGCCAGCAGCCTTCGGGACAGGGGGCGGCGGACGCATCAGCCCCAGCATTTT. Residues: CASSLRDRGRRTHQPQHF. The V and J genes are TRBV4-1 and TRBJ1-5; TRBD1 matches at 12 bases. Looked up from germline, CDR1 is MGHRA and CDR2 is YSYEKL. There are 18 residues in the CDR3. The trim removed 4 bases at V and 5 bases at J, leaving 12 bases unmatched.

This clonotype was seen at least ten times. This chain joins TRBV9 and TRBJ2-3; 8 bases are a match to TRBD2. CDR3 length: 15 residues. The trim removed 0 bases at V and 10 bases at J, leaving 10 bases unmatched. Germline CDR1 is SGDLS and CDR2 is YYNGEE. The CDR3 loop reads CASSVADIISGAQYF. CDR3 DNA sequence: TGTGCCAGCAGCGTAGCAGACATAATTAGCGGGGCGCAGTATTTT.